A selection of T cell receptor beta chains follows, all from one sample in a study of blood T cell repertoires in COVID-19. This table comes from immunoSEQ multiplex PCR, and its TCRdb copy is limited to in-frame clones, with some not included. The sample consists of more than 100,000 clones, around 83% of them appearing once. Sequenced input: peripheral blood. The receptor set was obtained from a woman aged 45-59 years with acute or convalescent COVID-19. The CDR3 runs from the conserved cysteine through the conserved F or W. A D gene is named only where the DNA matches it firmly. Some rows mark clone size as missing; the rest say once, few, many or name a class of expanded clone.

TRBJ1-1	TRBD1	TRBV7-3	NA	TGTGCCAGCAGCTCTACAGGGGTTGACACTGAAGCTTTCTTT	CASSSTGVDTEAFF
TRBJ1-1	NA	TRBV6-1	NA	TGTGCCAGCAGAACATTATCCAACACTGAAGCTTTCTTT	CASRTLSNTEAFF
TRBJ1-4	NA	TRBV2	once	TGTGCCAGCAGTGAAGTAGGGAGCGGTGAAAAACTGTTTTTT	CASSEVGSGEKLFF
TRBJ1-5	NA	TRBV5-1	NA	TGCGCCAGCAGCCCAGACAATAGCAATCAGCCCCAGCATTTT	CASSPDNSNQPQHF
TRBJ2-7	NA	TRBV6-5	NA	TGTGCCAGCAGACGACAGGACAACTACGAGCAGTACTTC	CASRRQDNYEQYF
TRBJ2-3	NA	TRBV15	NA	TGTGCCACCAGCAGAGAGACCCCAGCGGCCACAGATACGCAGTATTTT	CATSRETPAATDTQYF
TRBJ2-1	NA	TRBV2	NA	TGTGCCAGCAGTGAAGCGATAGCTTCCTACAATGAGCAGTTCTTC	CASSEAIASYNEQFF
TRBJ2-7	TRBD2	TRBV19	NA	TGTGCCAGTAGTATCGGGGGGTCCTCCTACGAGCAGTACTTC	CASSIGGSSYEQYF
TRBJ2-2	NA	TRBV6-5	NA	TGTGCCATCACCCCCCAAAGACAGACCGGGGAGCTGTTTTTT	CAITPQRQTGELFF
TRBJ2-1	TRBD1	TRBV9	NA	TGTGCCAGCAGCTTCCGGGACAGGGGCGGGGAGCAGTTCTTC	CASSFRDRGGEQFF
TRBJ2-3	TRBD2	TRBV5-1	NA	TGCGCCAGTCACTCGGGACTAGGGGCAGATACGCAGTATTTT	CASHSGLGADTQYF
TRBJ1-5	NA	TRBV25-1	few	TGTGCCAGCAGTCTGGCAGTGCCGCCCTTGTATAGCAATCAGCCCCAGCATTTT	CASSLAVPPLYSNQPQHF
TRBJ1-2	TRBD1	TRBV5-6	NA	TGTGCCAGCAGCTTGACAGGGGGTGATGGCTACACCTTC	CASSLTGGDGYTF
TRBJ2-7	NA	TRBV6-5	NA	TGTGCCACCCGGTCGCGGGGGCCCTACGAGCAGTACTTC	CATRSRGPYEQYF
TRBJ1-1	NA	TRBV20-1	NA	TGCAGTGCTAGGCGAACCGAAGCTTTCTTT	CSARRTEAFF